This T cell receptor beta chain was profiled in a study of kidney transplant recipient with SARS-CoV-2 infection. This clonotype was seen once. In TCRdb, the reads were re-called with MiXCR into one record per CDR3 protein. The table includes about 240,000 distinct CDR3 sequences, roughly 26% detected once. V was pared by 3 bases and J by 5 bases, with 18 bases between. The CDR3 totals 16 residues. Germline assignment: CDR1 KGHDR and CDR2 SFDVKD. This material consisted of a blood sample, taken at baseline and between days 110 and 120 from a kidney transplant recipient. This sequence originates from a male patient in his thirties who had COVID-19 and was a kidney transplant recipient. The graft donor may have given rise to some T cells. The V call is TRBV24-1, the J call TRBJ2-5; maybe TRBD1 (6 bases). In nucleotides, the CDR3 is TGTGCCACCAGTGATCCCAAACAGGGTCTCGGGGAGACCCAGTACTTC. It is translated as CATSDPKQGLGETQYF.